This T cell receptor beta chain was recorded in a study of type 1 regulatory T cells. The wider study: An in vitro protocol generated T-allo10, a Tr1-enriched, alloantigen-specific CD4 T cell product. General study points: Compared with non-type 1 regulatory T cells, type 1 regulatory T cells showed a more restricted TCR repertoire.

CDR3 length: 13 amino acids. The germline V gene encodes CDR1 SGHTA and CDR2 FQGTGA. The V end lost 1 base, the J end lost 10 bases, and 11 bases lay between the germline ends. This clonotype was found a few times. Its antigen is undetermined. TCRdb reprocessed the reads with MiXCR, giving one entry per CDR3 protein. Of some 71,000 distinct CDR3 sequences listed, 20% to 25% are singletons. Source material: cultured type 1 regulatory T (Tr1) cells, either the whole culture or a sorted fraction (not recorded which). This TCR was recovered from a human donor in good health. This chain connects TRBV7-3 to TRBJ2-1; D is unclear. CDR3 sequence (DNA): TGTGCCAGCAGCTTAAACTCTCGGCAGGAGCAGTTCTTC. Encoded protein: CASSLNSRQEQFF.